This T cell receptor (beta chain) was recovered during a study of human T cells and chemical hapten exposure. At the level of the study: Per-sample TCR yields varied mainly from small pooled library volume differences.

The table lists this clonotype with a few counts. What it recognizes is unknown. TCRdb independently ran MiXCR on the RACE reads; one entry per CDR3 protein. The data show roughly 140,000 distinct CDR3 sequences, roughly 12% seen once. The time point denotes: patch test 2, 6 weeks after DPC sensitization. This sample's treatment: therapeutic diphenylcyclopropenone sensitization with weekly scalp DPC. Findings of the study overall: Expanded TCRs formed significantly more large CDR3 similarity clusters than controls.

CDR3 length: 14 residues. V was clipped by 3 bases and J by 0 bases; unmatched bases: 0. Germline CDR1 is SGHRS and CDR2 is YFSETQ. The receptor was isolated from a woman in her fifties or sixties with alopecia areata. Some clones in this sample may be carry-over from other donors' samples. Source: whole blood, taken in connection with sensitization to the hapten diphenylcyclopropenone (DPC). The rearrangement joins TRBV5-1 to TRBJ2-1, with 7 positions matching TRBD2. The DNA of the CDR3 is TGCGCCAGCAGCTGGGACTACTCCTACAATGAGCAGTTCTTC. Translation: CASSWDYSYNEQFF.